The 21 T cell receptor beta chains in this list originate from one sample, sequenced in a study of vaccination and CD4 T cells after COVID-19. For these TCRs, the target antigens are not known. As to treatment: roughly nine-day PBMC culture with coronavirus spike peptide pools or control peptides (ViraFEST assay). An Oncomine TCR Beta short-read assay was used to sequence the DNA from cultured CD4+ T cells. MiXCR, run by TCRdb on the PCR reads, gives a single entry per CDR3 protein. The sample has about 18,000 distinct CDR3 sequences; about three fifths are singletons. The material sequenced was CD4+ T cells from blood, cultured in vitro, taken before SARS-CoV-2 vaccination. The receptors shown here come from a human donor who had recovered from COVID-19.

The rearrangement uses TRBV15 and TRBJ2-5; possible D gene TRBD1, 7 bases. There are 18 residues in the CDR3. Trimming stripped 5 bases from V and 2 bases from J, with 24 bases between. CDR1 is LNHNV and CDR2 is YYDKDF in the germline V gene (reference sequence). CDR3 DNA: TGTGCCACCAGCTTAGAGAACGCCCTGACAGGGACTCAAGAGACCCAGTACTTC. Translating gives CATSLENALTGTQETQYF.

The chain uses TRBV20-1 and TRBJ2-1, with TRBD2 matching 8 bases. The junction had 12 bases not matched to a gene; V was cut back by 5 bases and J by 9 bases. This CDR3 region has 14 residues. Germline V gene lookup returns CDR1 DFQATT and CDR2 SNEGSKA (reference sequence). This CDR3 reads CSAPRSGSSVEQFF. The CDR3 region has the DNA TGCAGTGCTCCGAGGAGCGGGAGTTCGGTTGAGCAGTTCTTC.

The chain combines TRBV5-1 with TRBJ2-1; 7 bases match TRBD2. Germline CDR1 reads SGHRS; CDR2 reads YFSETQ. The CDR3 extends over 15 amino acids. V lost 6 bases, J lost 2 bases, and 8 bases stayed unmatched. The CDR3 sequence is CASKPGGSPYNEQFF. In DNA form, the CDR3 reads TGCGCCAGCAAACCTGGCGGGAGTCCCTACAATGAGCAGTTCTTC.

The chain couples TRBV10-2 to TRBJ1-5; 8 positions agree with TRBD1. CDR3 length equals 13 residues. Germline V CDR1 and CDR2: WSHSY, SAAADI. The V segment lost 6 bases and the J segment 9 bases; nucleotides outside the gene matches: 7. Here the CDR3 reads CASRTGDIGPQHF. CDR3 coding DNA: TGCGCCAGCAGGACAGGGGATATCGGGCCCCAGCATTTT.

The chain couples TRBV6-1 to TRBJ1-2; maybe TRBD1 (6 bases). Germline lookup yields CDR1 MNHNS and CDR2 SASEGT. The V gene lost 6 bases and the J gene lost 4 bases, with 12 bases spanning the gap. This CDR3 is 13 amino acids long. CDR3 nucleotide sequence: TGTGCCAGCAGGAGAACAGGGTTCTATGGCTACACCTTC. Its protein is CASRRTGFYGYTF.

Concerning this clonotype itself: A read error may account for a junction end that differs from germline. The rearrangement uses TRBV6-5 and TRBJ2-7; D unresolved. Germline loops: CDR1 MNHEY, CDR2 SVGAGI. The CDR3 extends over 14 amino acids. CDR3 DNA sequence: TGTGCCGGCAGTTCCCCCGGTCTGACGTACGAGCAGTACTTC. Translation gives CAGSSPGLTYEQYF.

This clonotype was picked up a small number of times. The J gene is TRBJ1-3, the V gene TRBV20-1; 7 nucleotides agree with TRBD1. V gave up 6 bases and J gave up 0 bases; unmatched junction bases: 5. In germline, CDR1 is DFQATT, CDR2 SNEGSKA (reference sequence). This CDR3 region has 14 residues. In nucleotides, the CDR3 is TGCAGTGCCACCCAGGGGGTCTCTGGAAACACCATATATTTT. Translated: CSATQGVSGNTIYF.

The chain links TRBV27 to TRBJ2-5; D assignment may be TRBD1 or TRBD2 (5 bases each). The CDR3 length is 13 residues. Germline V gene data show CDR1 as MNHEY and CDR2 as SMNVEV (reference sequence). In DNA, the CDR3 is TGTGCAGCGAGACGGGACCAAAAAGAGACCCAGTACTTC. Translating gives CAARRDQKETQYF.

This clonotype was detected only a few times. This sequence joins TRBV20-1 and TRBJ2-2, with TRBD2 matching 8 bases. The CDR3 has 12 amino acids. CDR1 and CDR2 from the germline V gene are DFQATT and SNEGSKA (reference sequence). The CDR3, as DNA: TGCAGCGGACAGCGGGAGACCGGGGAGCTGTTTTTT. Residues: CSGQRETGELFF.

The chain joins TRBV20-1 to TRBJ2-7; 14 bases are a match to TRBD2. CDR1 and CDR2 (germline): DFQATT, SNEGSKA (reference sequence). The CDR3 runs 15 residues. The ends lost 6 bases at V and 3 bases at J; junction bases unmatched: 7. CDR3 in amino acids: CSAQTSGRVRYEQYF. DNA of the CDR3: TGCAGTGCCCAGACTAGCGGGAGGGTACGCTACGAGCAGTACTTC.

This clonotype was picked up a small number of times. The rearrangement uses TRBV5-4 and TRBJ2-5; a possible D gene is TRBD2 (5 bases). In germline, CDR1 is SGHNT, CDR2 YYREEE (reference sequence). The CDR3 loop spans 16 amino acids. V was shortened by 0 bases and J by 5 bases, with 17 bases between the two germline ends. The CDR3 sequence is CASSLAVTRGVETQYF. The CDR3 nucleotides read TGTGCCAGCAGCTTGGCAGTAACTAGAGGTGTGGAGACCCAGTACTTC.

The genes are TRBV4-1 and TRBJ1-2; D is perhaps TRBD1 (5 bases). The CDR3 is made up of 15 amino acids. The V and J ends lost 4 bases and 4 bases respectively, with 16 bases between them. Per germline, CDR1 MGHRA and CDR2 YSYEKL. CDR3: CASSPDGSRGYGYTF. The CDR3 DNA is TGCGCCAGCAGCCCGGACGGGTCTAGGGGCTATGGCTACACCTTC.

V usage is TRBV6-1 and J usage is TRBJ2-3; possible D gene TRBD2, 5 bases. Germline CDR1 MNHNS, CDR2 SASEGT. CDR3 size: 13 residues. V lost 1 base and J lost 4, with 6 bases in between. CDR3 nucleotides: TGTGCCAGCAGTGAAGGACTACCAGATACGCAGTATTTT. Amino acid sequence: CASSEGLPDTQYF.

The chain couples TRBV15 to TRBJ2-5; TRBD1 aligns across 7 bases. The V and J ends lost 0 bases and 6 bases, in that order; junction bases with no gene match: 7. CDR3 length: 15 amino acids. Germline V CDR1 and CDR2: LNHNV, YYDKDF (reference sequence). CDR3 residues: CATSREGQLRQTQYF. The CDR3 DNA reads as TGTGCCACCAGCAGAGAGGGACAGCTTCGTCAGACCCAGTACTTC.

The V gene is TRBV28, the J gene TRBJ1-6; unclear D gene. CDR1 and CDR2 (germline): MDHEN, SYDVKM. V lost 7 bases and J lost 2, with 6 bases in between. CDR3 length: 13 amino acids. CDR3 loop: CASKDTYNSPLHF. The CDR3 region has the DNA TGTGCCAGCAAAGACACCTATAATTCACCCCTCCACTTT.

This clonotype has only a few counts. V gene TRBV6-1 combines with J gene TRBJ1-1, with D perhaps matching TRBD1 (5 bases). V was pared by 5 bases and J by 4 bases, with 17 bases between. CDR3 length: 15 residues. Germline V gene data show CDR1 as MNHNS and CDR2 as SASEGT. The CDR3 DNA is TGTGCCAGCAGTCTAAACTATGGGGGGGGCACTGAAGCTTTCTTT. As protein: CASSLNYGGGTEAFF.

The rearrangement uses TRBV20-1 and TRBJ2-2; TRBD2 aligns across 11 bases. The CDR3 spans 16 residues. The J segment lost 5 bases and the V segment lost 0 bases, leaving 5 bases of the junction unmatched. CDR1 is DFQATT and CDR2 is SNEGSKA in the germline V gene (reference sequence). CDR3 sequence reads: CSARDLAGGETGELFF. In DNA, the CDR3 is TGCAGTGCTAGAGACCTAGCGGGAGGAGAGACCGGGGAGCTGTTTTTT.

The genes are TRBV11-3 and TRBJ2-4; D ambiguous. V shed 1 base and J shed 5 bases, with 6 bases lying between them. This CDR3 spans 13 amino acids. Germline loops: CDR1 SGHNT, CDR2 YENEEA. The CDR3 DNA follows: TGTGCCAGCAGCTTAGGGGCAGAAAACATTCAGTACTTC. It codes for CASSLGAENIQYF.

This clonotype was seen more than once but under ten times. This chain links TRBV28 with TRBJ2-6; tentatively, D is TRBD1 (5 bases). Germline V gene data show CDR1 as MDHEN and CDR2 as SYDVKM. With 6 bases removed from V and 2 bases from J, the gap between germline ends came to 11 bases. This CDR3 region has 15 residues. The CDR3 sequence is CASRSAGTGANVLTF. Here the CDR3 DNA reads TGTGCCAGCAGATCCGCAGGGACTGGGGCCAACGTCCTGACTTTC.

This clonotype was observed a few times. The V call is TRBV19, the J call TRBJ2-7; 10 positions match TRBD1. Trimming at V came to 5 bases and at J to 3 bases, leaving 4 bases not matched to a gene. Germline-derived CDR1 and CDR2 are LNHDA and SQIVND (reference sequence). This CDR3 contains 14 residues. CDR3 sequence: CASSVGQGNYEQYF. The CDR3 bases are TGTGCCAGTAGTGTGGGACAGGGGAACTACGAGCAGTACTTC. Using reference TRBV19 and TRBJ2-7 for the parts outside the CDR3, the full variable domain is DGGITQSPKYLFRKEGQNVTLSCEQNLNHDAMYWYRQDPGQGLRLIYYSQIVNDFQKGDIAEGYSVSREKKESFPLTVTSAQKNPTAFYLCASSVGQGNYEQYFGPGTRLTVT.

The V and J genes are TRBV20-1 and TRBJ1-3; TRBD1 matches 10 bases. J gave up 8 bases and V 3 bases, and 4 bases lay outside the gene matches. The CDR3 has 13 residues. The germline V gene encodes CDR1 DFQATT and CDR2 SNEGSKA (reference sequence). CDR3 nucleotide sequence: TGCAGTGCTAGTTCAGGACAGGGGGACACCATATATTTT. It yields the protein CSASSGQGDTIYF.